This T cell receptor beta chain derives from a study of blood T cell repertoires in COVID-19. The sample holds one count of this clone. Sequenced by immunoSEQ multiplex PCR; TCRdb stores in-frame clones only, minus some. The table shows over 150,000 clones, with roughly 85% occurring only once. The TCR originated in a middle-aged man with active or convalescent COVID-19. The sample comprised peripheral blood.

This CDR3 reads CSARDRGPETQYF. The DNA for the CDR3 is TGCAGCGCGAGAGACAGGGGGCCGGAGACCCAGTACTTC. V is TRBV29-1 and J is TRBJ2-5, with 10 bases aligning to TRBD1. The CDR3 covers 13 residues. CDR1 and CDR2 (germline): SQVTM, ANQGSEA. V shed 7 bases and J 5 bases; nucleotides not matched to a gene: 7.